This T cell receptor beta chain stems from a study of CD8+ T cells in alopecia areata. As for the study in general: Tofacitinib administration persisted for 6 to 18 months, succeeded by 6 months off drug.

This clone has more than one count but fewer than ten. Sequencing used cDNA as its template, made by extracting RNA and reverse transcribing it. Some clones are missing from TCRdb's copy, which holds only in-frame ones; the method was immunoSEQ multiplex PCR. The sample holds about 160,000 clones; more than 40% are singletons and the top ten take around 7%. Researchers took lesional scalp punch biopsies and peripheral blood from people who were alopecia areata patients. Both CD4+ and CD8+ T cells were separated by sorting PBMCs. This TCR derives from a human donor with alopecia areata. The specimen sequenced was CD4+ T cells sorted from blood.

CDR3 protein: CSVVGAPGTGLRVAQYF. CDR3 bases: TGCAGCGTCGTTGGGGCCCCCGGGACAGGCCTCAGGGTGGCCCAGTACTTC. The chain couples TRBV29-1 to TRBJ2-5; the match to TRBD1 covers 8 bases. This CDR3 contains 17 residues. The trim removed 6 bases at V and 9 bases at J, leaving 24 bases unmatched. Germline CDR1 and CDR2: SQVTM and ANQGSEA.